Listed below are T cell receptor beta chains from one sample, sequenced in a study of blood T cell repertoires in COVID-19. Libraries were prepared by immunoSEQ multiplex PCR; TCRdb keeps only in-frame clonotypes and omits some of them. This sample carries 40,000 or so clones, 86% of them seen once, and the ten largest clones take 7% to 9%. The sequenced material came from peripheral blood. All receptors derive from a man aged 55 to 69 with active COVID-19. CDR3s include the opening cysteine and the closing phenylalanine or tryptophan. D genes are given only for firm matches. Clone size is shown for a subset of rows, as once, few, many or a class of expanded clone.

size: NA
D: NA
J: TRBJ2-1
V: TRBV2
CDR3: CASSETDYNEQFF
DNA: TGTGCCAGCAGCGAGACAGATTACAATGAGCAGTTCTTC

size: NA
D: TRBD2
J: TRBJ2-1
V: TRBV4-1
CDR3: CASSLGLAGGTYNEQFF
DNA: TGCGCCAGCAGCCTTGGACTAGCCGGAGGAACCTACAATGAGCAGTTCTTC

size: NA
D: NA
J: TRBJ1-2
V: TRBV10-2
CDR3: CASSERSGNPRGYTF
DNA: TGCGCCAGCAGTGAGAGGTCAGGGAACCCGAGAGGCTACACCTTC

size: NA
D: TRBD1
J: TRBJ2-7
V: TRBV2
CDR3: CASNRQGAGEQYF
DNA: TGTGCCAGCAACCGACAGGGGGCTGGGGAGCAGTACTTC

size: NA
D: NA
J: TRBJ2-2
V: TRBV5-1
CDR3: CASSLGQVLTGELFF
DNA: TGCGCCAGCAGCTTGGGTCAGGTGTTAACCGGGGAGCTGTTTTTT

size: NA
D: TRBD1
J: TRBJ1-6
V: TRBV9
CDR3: CASSARQGENSPLHF
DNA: TGTGCCAGCAGTGCCAGACAGGGTGAAAATTCACCCCTCCACTTT

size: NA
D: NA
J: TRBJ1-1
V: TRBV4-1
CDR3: CASSQESQQVLLYTEAFF
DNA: TGCGCCAGCAGCCAAGAGTCCCAGCAGGTACTCTTGTACACTGAAGCTTTCTTT

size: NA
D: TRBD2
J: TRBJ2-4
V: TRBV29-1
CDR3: CSVEELGEGRSIQYF
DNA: TGCAGCGTCGAGGAGCTGGGGGAGGGCCGAAGCATTCAGTACTTC

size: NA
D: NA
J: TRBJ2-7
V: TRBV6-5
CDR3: CASRGLERGTEQYF
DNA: TGTGCCAGCAGGGGGTTGGAAAGGGGAACGGAGCAGTACTTC

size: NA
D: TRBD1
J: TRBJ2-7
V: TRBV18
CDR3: CASSPPRGLGTGVAYEQYF
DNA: TGTGCCAGCTCACCACCGAGGGGCTTGGGGACAGGGGTTGCCTACGAGCAGTACTTC

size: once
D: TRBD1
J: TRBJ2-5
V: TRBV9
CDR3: CASSLRQGNGETQYF
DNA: TGTGCCAGCAGCCTCCGACAGGGGAATGGTGAGACCCAGTACTTC

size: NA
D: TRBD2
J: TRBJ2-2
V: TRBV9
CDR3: CASSTQAGGAGELFF
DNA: TGTGCCAGCAGCACCCAAGCGGGAGGGGCCGGGGAGCTGTTTTTT

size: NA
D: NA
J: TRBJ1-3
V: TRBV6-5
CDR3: CASSYGGFSGNTIYF
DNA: TGTGCCAGCAGTTACGGGGGGTTCTCTGGAAACACCATATATTTT

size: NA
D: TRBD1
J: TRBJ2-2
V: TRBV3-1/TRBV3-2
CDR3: CASSPGQIGELFF
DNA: TGTGCCAGCAGCCCGGGACAGATCGGGGAGCTGTTTTTT

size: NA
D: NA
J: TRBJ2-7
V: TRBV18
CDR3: CASSPRDNEQYF
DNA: TGTGCCAGCTCGCCCCGGGACAACGAGCAGTACTTC

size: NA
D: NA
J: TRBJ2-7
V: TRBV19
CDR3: CASSIRAEGSYEQYF
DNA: TGTGCCAGTAGTATCCGAGCGGAGGGGTCCTACGAGCAGTACTTC

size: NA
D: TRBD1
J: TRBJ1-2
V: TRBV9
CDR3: CASSGLGDRANYGYTF
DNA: TGTGCCAGCAGCGGACTCGGGGACAGGGCTAACTATGGCTACACCTTC

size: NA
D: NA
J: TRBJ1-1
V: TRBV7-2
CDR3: CASSSRGGSRNTEAFF
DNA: TGTGCCAGCAGTTCCCGTGGAGGGTCCCGGAACACTGAAGCTTTCTTT

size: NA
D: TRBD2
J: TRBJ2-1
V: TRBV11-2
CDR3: CASSVGTSGSNEQFF
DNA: TGTGCCAGCAGCGTAGGGACTAGCGGGAGCAATGAGCAGTTCTTC

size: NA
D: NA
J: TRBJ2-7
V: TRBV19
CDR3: CASSILPGSSYEQYF
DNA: TGTGCCAGTAGTATCCTACCCGGGAGCTCCTACGAGCAGTACTTC

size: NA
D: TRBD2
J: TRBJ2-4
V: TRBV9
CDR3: CASSVGLAGNIQYF
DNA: TGTGCCAGCAGCGTAGGGCTAGCGGGAAACATTCAGTACTTC

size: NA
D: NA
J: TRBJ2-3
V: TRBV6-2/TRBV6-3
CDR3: CASSYSSTVTDTQYF
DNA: TGTGCCAGCAGTTACTCGTCGACTGTCACAGATACGCAGTATTTT

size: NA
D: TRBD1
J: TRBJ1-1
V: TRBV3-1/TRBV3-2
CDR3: CASSQGTGKTEAFF
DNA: TGTGCCAGCAGCCAGGGGACAGGGAAGACTGAAGCTTTCTTT

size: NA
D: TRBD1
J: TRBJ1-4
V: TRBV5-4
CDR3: CASSPDRANEKLFF
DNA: TGTGCCAGCAGCCCGGACAGGGCAAATGAAAAACTGTTTTTT

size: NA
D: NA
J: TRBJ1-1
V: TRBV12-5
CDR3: CASGLDGTGLAFF
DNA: TGTGCTAGTGGTTTGGATGGAACAGGGTTGGCTTTCTTT